The clone carrying this TCR beta chain was observed a few times. This entry comes from a study of blood T cells in healthy people across ages. The CDR3 runs 14 residues. Looked up from germline, CDR1 is MNHEY and CDR2 is SVGAGI. Germline trimming cut 5 bases from V and 8 bases from J; bases unmatched to any gene: 5. A second 7 to 11 cycle PCR used barcoded and J-beta primers. Every cDNA molecule bore a tag from a template-switch adaptor containing 12 random nucleotides. TCRdb re-analysed the 5' RACE reads in MiXCR, keeping a single row per CDR3 protein. The table includes about a million distinct CDR3 sequences, around two fifths detected once.

Sample: blood. The chain carries TRBV6-5 and TRBJ2-1, with TRBD2 matching 11 bases. The clonotype originates from a man aged 18 to 30 in good health. CDR3 sequence: CASSPWTSGYEQFF. Written as DNA, the CDR3 is TGTGCCAGCAGTCCATGGACTAGCGGGTATGAGCAGTTCTTC.